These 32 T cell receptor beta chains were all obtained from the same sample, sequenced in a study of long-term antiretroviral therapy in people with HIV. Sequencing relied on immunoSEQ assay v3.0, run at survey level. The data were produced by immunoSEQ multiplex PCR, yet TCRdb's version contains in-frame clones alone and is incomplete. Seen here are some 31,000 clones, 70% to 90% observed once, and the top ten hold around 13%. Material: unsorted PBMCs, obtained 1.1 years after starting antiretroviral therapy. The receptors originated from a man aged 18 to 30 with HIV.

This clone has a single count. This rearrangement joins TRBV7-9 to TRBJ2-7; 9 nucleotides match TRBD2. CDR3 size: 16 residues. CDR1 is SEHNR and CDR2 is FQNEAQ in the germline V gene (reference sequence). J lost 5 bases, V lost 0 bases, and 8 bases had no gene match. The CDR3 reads CASSLARSGRWNEQYF. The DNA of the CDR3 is TGTGCCAGCAGCTTAGCGCGGAGCGGGAGGTGGAACGAGCAGTACTTC. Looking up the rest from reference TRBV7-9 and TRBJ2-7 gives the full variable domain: DTGVSQNPRHKITKRGQNVTFRCDPISEHNRLYWYRQTLGQGPEFLTYFQNEAQLEKSRLLSDRFSAERPKGSFSTLEIQRTEQGDSAMYLCASSLARSGRWNEQYFGPGTRLTVT.

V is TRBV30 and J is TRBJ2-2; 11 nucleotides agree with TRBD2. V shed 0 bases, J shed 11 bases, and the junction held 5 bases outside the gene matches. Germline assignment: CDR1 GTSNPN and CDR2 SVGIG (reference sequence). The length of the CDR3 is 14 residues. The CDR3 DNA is TGTGCCTGGAGTGTAGCGCTAGCGGGAGGAGAGCTGTTTTTT. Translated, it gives CAWSVALAGGELFF.

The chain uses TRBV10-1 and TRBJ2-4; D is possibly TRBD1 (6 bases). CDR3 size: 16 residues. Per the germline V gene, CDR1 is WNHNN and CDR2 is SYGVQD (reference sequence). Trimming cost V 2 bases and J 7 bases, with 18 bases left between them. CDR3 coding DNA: TGCGCCAGCAGTGAGCCGATGGGGGCCAGATTCAACATTCAGTACTTC. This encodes CASSEPMGARFNIQYF.

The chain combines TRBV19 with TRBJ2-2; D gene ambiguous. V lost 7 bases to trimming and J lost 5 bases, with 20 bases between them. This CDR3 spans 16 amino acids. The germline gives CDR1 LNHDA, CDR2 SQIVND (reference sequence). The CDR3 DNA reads TGTGCCAGTACCATGGGTAGCAGTCTCATTACCGGGGAGCTGTTTTTT. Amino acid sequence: CASTMGSSLITGELFF.

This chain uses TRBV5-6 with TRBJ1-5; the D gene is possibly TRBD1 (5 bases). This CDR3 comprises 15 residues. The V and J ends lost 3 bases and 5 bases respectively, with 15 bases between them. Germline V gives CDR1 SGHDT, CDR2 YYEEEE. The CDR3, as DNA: TGTGCCAGCAGCTCCGCGGGACGAGGGGATCAGCCCCAGCATTTT. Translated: CASSSAGRGDQPQHF.

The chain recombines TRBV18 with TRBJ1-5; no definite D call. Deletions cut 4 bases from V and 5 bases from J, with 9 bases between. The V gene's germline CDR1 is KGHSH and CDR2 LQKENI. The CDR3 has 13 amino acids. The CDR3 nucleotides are TGTGCCAGCTCACTGGACGGACATCAGCCCCAGCATTTT. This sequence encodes CASSLDGHQPQHF.

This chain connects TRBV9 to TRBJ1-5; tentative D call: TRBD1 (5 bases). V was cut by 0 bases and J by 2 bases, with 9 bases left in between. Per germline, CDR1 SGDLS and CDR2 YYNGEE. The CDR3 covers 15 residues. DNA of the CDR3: TGTGCCAGCAGCGTAGAAGGGGTGCGCAATCAGCCCCAGCATTTT. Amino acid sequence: CASSVEGVRNQPQHF.

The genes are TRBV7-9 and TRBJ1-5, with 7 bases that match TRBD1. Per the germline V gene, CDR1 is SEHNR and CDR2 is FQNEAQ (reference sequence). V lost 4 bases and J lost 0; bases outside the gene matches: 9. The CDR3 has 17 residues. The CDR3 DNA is TGTGCCAGCAGCTCCGGGACAGCTATACTTAGCAATCAGCCCCAGCATTTT. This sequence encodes CASSSGTAILSNQPQHF.

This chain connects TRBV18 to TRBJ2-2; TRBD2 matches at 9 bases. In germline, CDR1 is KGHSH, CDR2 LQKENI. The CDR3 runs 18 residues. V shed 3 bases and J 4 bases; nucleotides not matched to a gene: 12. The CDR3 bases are TGTGCCAGCTCACCGGAGATTGCGGCGGGAGGGAGCACCGGGGAGCTGTTTTTT. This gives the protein CASSPEIAAGGSTGELFF. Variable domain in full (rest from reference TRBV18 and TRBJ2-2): NAGVMQNPRHLVRRRGQEARLRCSPMKGHSHVYWYRQLPEEGLKFMVYLQKENIIDESGMPKERFSAEFPKEGPSILRIQQVVRGDSAAYFCASSPEIAAGGSTGELFFGEGSRLTVL.

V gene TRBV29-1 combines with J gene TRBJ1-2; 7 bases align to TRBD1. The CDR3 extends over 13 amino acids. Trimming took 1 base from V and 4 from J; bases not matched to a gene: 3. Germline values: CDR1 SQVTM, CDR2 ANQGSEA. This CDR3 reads CSVEAGGLYGYTF. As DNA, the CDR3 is TGCAGCGTTGAAGCAGGGGGGCTCTATGGCTACACCTTC.

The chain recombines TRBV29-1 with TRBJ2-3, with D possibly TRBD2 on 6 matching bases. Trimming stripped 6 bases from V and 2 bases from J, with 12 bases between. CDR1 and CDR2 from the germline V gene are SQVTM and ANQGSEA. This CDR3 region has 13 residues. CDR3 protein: CSVGLLNTDTQYF. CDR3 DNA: TGCAGCGTCGGACTATTAAACACAGATACGCAGTATTTT.

CDR3: CASSYAGAYAKNIQYF. In DNA form, the CDR3 reads TGTGCCAGCAGTTACGCTGGGGCCTATGCCAAAAACATTCAGTACTTC. The chain combines TRBV6-5 with TRBJ2-4; D is perhaps TRBD1 (5 bases). The CDR3 loop spans 16 amino acids. Germline V gene data show CDR1 as MNHEY and CDR2 as SVGAGI. V was trimmed by 2 bases and J by 1 base, leaving 12 bases between them.

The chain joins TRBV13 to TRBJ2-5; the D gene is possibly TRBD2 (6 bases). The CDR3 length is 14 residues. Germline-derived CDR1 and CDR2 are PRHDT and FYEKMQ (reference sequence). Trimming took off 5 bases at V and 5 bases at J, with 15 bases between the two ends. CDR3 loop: CASSPSGTSETQYF. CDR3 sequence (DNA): TGTGCCAGCAGCCCGTCCGGGACTTCTGAGACCCAGTACTTC. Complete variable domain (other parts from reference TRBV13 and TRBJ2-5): AAGVIQSPRHLIKEKRETATLKCYPIPRHDTVYWYQQGPGQDPQFLISFYEKMQSDKGSIPDRFSAQQFSDYHSELNMSSLELGDSALYFCASSPSGTSETQYFGPGTRLLVL.

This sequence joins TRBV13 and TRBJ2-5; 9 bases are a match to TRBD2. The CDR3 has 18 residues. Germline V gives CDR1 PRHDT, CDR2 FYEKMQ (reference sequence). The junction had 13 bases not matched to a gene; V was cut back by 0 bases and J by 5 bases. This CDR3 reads CASSLGLTASGEGETQYF. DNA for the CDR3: TGTGCCAGCAGCTTAGGCCTAACGGCTAGCGGGGAAGGGGAGACCCAGTACTTC.

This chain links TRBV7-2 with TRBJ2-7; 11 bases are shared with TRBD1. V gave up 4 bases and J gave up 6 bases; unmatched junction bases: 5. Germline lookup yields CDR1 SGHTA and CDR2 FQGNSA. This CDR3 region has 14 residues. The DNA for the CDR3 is TGTGCCAGCAGCTCTTGGGACAGGGGGTTCGAGCAGTACTTC. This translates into CASSSWDRGFEQYF.

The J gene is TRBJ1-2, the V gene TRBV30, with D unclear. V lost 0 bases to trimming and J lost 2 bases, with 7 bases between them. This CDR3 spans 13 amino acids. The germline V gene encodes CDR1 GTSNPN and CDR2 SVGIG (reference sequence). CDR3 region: CAWSVHPNYGYTF. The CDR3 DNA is TGTGCCTGGAGTGTACATCCAAACTATGGCTACACCTTC.

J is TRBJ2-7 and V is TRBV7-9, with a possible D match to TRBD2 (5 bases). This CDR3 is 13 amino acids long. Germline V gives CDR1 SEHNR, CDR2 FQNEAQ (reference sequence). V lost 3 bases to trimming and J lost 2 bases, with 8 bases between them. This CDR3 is CASSFPGTYEQYF. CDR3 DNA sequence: TGTGCCAGCAGCTTTCCGGGGACCTACGAGCAGTACTTC.

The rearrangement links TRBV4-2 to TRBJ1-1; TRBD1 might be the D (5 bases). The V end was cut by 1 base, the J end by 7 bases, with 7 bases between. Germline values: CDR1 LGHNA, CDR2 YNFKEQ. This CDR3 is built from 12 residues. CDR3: CASSQGQFEAFF. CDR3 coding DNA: TGTGCCAGCAGCCAAGGACAGTTTGAAGCTTTCTTT.

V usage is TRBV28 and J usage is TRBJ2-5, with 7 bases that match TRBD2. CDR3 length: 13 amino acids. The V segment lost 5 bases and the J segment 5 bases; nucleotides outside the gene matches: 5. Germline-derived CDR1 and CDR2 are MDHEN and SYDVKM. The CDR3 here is CASSPAGEETQYF. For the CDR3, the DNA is TGTGCCAGCAGTCCTGCGGGAGAGGAGACCCAGTACTTC.

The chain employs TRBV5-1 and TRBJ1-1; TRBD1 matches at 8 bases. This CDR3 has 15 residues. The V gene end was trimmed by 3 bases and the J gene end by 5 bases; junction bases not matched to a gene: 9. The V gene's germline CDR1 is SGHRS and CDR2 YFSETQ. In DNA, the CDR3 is TGCGCCAGCAGCTCTTTCGACAGGGGAAGAACTGAAGCTTTCTTT. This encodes CASSSFDRGRTEAFF.

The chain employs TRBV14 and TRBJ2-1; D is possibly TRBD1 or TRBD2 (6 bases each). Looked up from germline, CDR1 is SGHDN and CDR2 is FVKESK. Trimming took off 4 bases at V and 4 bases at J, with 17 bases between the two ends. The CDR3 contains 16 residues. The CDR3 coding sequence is TGTGCCAGCAGCCCCAGAAGGGGGGTCCCTTACAATGAGCAGTTCTTC. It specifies CASSPRRGVPYNEQFF.

CDR3 amino acids: CASSLLQIYEQYF. The CDR3 DNA reads as TGTGCCAGCAGTTTACTTCAAATATACGAGCAGTACTTC. The chain joins TRBV28 to TRBJ2-7; D ambiguous. Trimming removed 2 bases at V and 4 bases at J, with 9 bases between. Germline values: CDR1 MDHEN, CDR2 SYDVKM. The CDR3 has 13 amino acids.

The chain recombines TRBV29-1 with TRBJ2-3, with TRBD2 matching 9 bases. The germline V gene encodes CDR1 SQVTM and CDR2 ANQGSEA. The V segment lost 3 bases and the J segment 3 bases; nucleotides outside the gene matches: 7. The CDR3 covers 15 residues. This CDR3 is CSVDGSSGVTDTQYF. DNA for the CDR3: TGCAGCGTTGATGGTTCTAGCGGGGTGACAGATACGCAGTATTTT.

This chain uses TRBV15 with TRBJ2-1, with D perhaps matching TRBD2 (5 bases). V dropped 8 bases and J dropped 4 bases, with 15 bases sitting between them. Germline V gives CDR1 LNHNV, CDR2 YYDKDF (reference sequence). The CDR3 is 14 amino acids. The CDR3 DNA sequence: TGTGCCACCCAGGCGCGCCGAGGGTACAATGAGCAGTTCTTC. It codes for CATQARRGYNEQFF.

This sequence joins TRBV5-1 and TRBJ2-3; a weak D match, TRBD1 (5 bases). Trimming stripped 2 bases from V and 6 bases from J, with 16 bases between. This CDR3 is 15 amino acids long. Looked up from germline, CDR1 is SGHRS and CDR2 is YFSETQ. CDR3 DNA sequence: TGCGCCAGCAGCTTCGACAGCTACACATTGGATACGCAGTATTTT. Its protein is CASSFDSYTLDTQYF. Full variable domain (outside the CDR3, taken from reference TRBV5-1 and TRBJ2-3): KAGVTQTPRYLIKTRGQQVTLSCSPISGHRSVSWYQQTPGQGLQFLFEYFSETQRNKGNFPGRFSGRQFSNSRSEMNVSTLELGDSALYLCASSFDSYTLDTQYFGPGTRLTVL.

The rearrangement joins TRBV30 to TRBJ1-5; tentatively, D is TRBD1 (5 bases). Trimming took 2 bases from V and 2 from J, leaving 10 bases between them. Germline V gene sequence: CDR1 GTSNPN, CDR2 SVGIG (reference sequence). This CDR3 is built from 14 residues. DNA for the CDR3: TGTGCCTGGAGTAGGGGCAGCGGCAATCAGCCCCAGCATTTT. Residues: CAWSRGSGNQPQHF.

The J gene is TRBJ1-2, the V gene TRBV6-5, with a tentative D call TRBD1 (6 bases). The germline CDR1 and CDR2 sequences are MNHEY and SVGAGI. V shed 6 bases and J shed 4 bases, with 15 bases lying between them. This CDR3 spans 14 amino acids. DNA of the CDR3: TGTGCCAGCAGCCGACTGGGGGGCGCCTATGGCTACACCTTC. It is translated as CASSRLGGAYGYTF.

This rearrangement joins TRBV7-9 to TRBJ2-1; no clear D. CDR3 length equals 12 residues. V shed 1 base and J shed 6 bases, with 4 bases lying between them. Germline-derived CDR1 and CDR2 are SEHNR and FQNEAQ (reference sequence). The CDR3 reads CASSLDINEQFF. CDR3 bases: TGTGCCAGCAGCTTAGACATCAATGAGCAGTTCTTC.

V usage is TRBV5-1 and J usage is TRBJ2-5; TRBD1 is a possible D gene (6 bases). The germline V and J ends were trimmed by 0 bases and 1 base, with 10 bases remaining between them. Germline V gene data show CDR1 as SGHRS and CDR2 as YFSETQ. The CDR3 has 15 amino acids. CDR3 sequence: CASSLGGGGQETQYF. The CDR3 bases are TGCGCCAGCAGCTTGGGAGGGGGTGGCCAAGAGACCCAGTACTTC.

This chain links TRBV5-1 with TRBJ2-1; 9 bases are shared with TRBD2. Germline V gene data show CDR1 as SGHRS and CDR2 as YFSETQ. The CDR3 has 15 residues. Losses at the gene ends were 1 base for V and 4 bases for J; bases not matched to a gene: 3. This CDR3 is CASSLIAGEYNEQFF. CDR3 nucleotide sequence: TGCGCCAGCAGCTTGATAGCGGGGGAATACAATGAGCAGTTCTTC.

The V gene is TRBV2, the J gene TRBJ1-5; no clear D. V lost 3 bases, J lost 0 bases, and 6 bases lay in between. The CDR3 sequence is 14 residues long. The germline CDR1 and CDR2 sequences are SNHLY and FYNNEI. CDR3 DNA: TGTGCCAGCAGTGATGTGAATAGCAATCAGCCCCAGCATTTT. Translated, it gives CASSDVNSNQPQHF.

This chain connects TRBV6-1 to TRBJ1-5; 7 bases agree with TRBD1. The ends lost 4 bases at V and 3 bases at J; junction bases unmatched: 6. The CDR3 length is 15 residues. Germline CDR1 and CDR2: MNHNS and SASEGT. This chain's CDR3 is CASSVYRGPNQPQHF. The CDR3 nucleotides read TGTGCCAGCAGTGTTTACAGGGGTCCCAATCAGCCCCAGCATTTT.